Here is one T cell receptor beta chain with its context. Which antigen it targets is not known. It has no much larger one-base neighbor in the sample; base qualities were not kept. The method was the immunoSEQ multiplex PCR assay. As for the authors' bioinformatics: A statistical classification framework was developed to diagnose cytomegalovirus status using the catalog of TCR beta chain sequences. In its TCRdb copy, this immuneACCESS table keeps in-frame sequences only and misses some clones. Where compared with another copy, unresolved V genes explain less than half of these, and the others have no known cause. V and J calls and clone size are those listed in that table; D and trimming were worked out from the DNA. The table for this sample lists tens of thousands of clones; nearly 95% of them were counted only once. The ten largest clones take up over 2% of the sample. From its cysteine to its phenylalanine, the CDR3 spans 14 amino acids. The only DNA kept is the CDR3, 42 bases in frame from the first base. V ends up 4 bases short and J 0 bases short, with an unmatched junction base count of 2. From a lookup of the germline V gene, CDR1 and CDR2 are SNHLY and FYNNEI.

The data belong to a study of cytomegalovirus exposure and HLA in healthy donors (dated by TCRdb to 2016 to 2017). Looking at the study overall: According to a later analysis, one platform produced both the 100 to 150 validation repertoires and the roughly 650 repertoires of the first cohort. The study aimed to test whether signatures of past pathogen exposure could be identified by cataloging public T cell receptors. High-throughput TCR immunosequencing, statistical association of individual TCRs with disease status, and machine learning were combined to predict cytomegalovirus infection status. In addition to the first cohort of roughly 700 subjects, a separate validation cohort of 130 or so different subjects was used.

Donors formed part of the validation cohort, which comprised about 130 subjects and was distinct from the first cohort of some 700 subjects. The study at large found these results: A later analysis lacked HLA typing for the validation cohort, so it scored co-occurrence in that cohort across all 110 or so repertoires. Cytomegalovirus status was reported to be diagnosed by the classifier with high specificity and sensitivity in both the original and validation cohorts. In the study, around 150 TCR beta chains were listed as associated with cytomegalovirus. While some public TCRs were present in many individuals, most TCR sequences turned up only very rarely across donors. In a later analysis, TCRs clustered in the first cohort were found to also tend to co-occur in the roughly 130 validation repertoires, with approximately 94% of cluster scores above 0. A few of the identified cytomegalovirus-associated TCR beta chains were confirmed in vitro to be specific for cytomegalovirus antigens. The authors suggested that the approach could potentially be extended to other disease states and immunological phenotypes.

The sequenced sample consisted of PBMCs. The sequence is built from TRBV2 and TRBJ2-5; a stretch of 7 junction bases matches TRBD2. The clonotype was recovered from a woman aged 18-29 years in good health and CMV-seronegative. The DNA reads as follows: TGTGCCAGCAGTGCCGGGACTAACCAAGAGACCCAGTACTTC. Its protein reads: CASSAGTNQETQYF.